The present T cell receptor (beta chain) was sequenced within a study of human T cells and chemical hapten exposure. Looking at the study overall: Each week of the approximately 25-week study, patients had diphenylcyclopropenone applied to the scalp. Patch tests of 0.01% DPC on the upper back were read at 6 days. The study's findings and limits: Relative to control repertoires, expanded TCRs gave rise to significantly more large CDR3 similarity clusters.

The germline V gene encodes CDR1 SEHNR and CDR2 FQNEAQ (reference sequence). Trimming pared 0 bases from V and 6 bases from J, leaving 21 bases between. The CDR3 is made up of 18 amino acids. Indicated time point: patch test 3, about 24 weeks after DPC sensitization. Treatment of the sample: therapeutic diphenylcyclopropenone sensitization with weekly scalp DPC. Donors, patients with alopecia ranging from 18 to 70 years old and judged suitable for DPC, provided samples. This clonotype was counted many times. What it recognizes is unknown. From the RACE reads, TCRdb called clonotypes with MiXCR, one entry per CDR3 protein. Among roughly 90,000 distinct CDR3 sequences listed, approximately 11% were seen once.

The specimen comprised whole blood, sampled in connection with sensitization to the hapten diphenylcyclopropenone (DPC). The TCR originated in a woman aged 25 to 39 with alopecia areata. Some clones in this sample may be carry-over from other donors' samples. The chain joins TRBV7-9 to TRBJ2-1, with a possible D match to TRBD2 (5 bases). CDR3: CASSLAYERKGISNEQFF. DNA for the CDR3: TGTGCCAGCAGCTTAGCGTACGAGCGGAAGGGAATAAGCAATGAGCAGTTCTTC. Looking up the rest from reference TRBV7-9 and TRBJ2-1 gives the full variable domain: DTGVSQNPRHKITKRGQNVTFRCDPISEHNRLYWYRQTLGQGPEFLTYFQNEAQLEKSRLLSDRFSAERPKGSFSTLEIQRTEQGDSAMYLCASSLAYERKGISNEQFFGPGTRLTVL.